One and the same sample provided the 3 T cell receptor beta chains below, sequenced in a study of T cells of healthy individuals. MiXCR, applied by TCRdb to the 5' RACE reads, yields one record per CDR3 protein. The data hold around 98,000 distinct CDR3 sequences, with approximately 15% observed a single time. The receptors shown here come from a human donor in good health.

This rearrangement joins TRBV28 to TRBJ2-3; 10 bases line up with TRBD2. The CDR3 has 14 residues. Looked up from germline, CDR1 is MDHEN and CDR2 is SYDVKM. V dropped 4 bases and J dropped 5; count of bases not matched to a gene: 3. CDR3 region: CASSSLAGEDTQYF. As DNA, the CDR3 is TGTGCCAGCAGTTCCCTAGCGGGGGAAGATACGCAGTATTTT.

This clonotype was picked up many times. V usage is TRBV7-9 and J usage is TRBJ2-7; TRBD1 matches 8 bases. Germline loops: CDR1 SEHNR, CDR2 FQNEAQ (reference sequence). The CDR3 length is 13 residues. Trimming removed 4 bases from V and 3 bases from J; junction bases left unmatched: 2. This CDR3 reads CASSSGQVYEQYF. The CDR3 DNA sequence: TGTGCCAGCAGCTCGGGACAGGTCTACGAGCAGTACTTC.

This clonotype was observed a handful of times. The V and J genes are TRBV28 and TRBJ2-3; TRBD2 is a possible D gene (6 bases). Germline assignment: CDR1 MDHEN and CDR2 SYDVKM. The length of the CDR3 is 16 residues. Trimming cost V 1 base and J 4 bases, with 15 bases left between them. CDR3 DNA: TGTGCCAGCAGTTTATATGTCGGGACTCTCGCAGATACGCAGTATTTT. Translation: CASSLYVGTLADTQYF.